Shown below are 22 T cell receptor beta chains from a single sample sequenced in a study of cytomegalovirus exposure and HLA in healthy donors. 13 Jbeta primers and 60 Vbeta primers were used for the PCR. The assay was immunoSEQ multiplex PCR, and TCRdb's table has in-frame clones only and misses some. Among approximately 110,000 clones, about 73% were seen once, and the ten largest hold 4% to 5%. Sequenced: PBMCs. The receptors shown here come from a woman aged 50 to 65 in good health and CMV-seropositive.

This sequence joins TRBV7-2 and TRBJ1-4, with 8 bases lining up with TRBD1. V trimming: 5 bases; J trimming: 7 bases; junction bases outside the gene matches: 6. The CDR3 consists of 14 residues. Germline V gene sequence: CDR1 SGHTA, CDR2 FQGNSA. The chain's CDR3 is CASSPGQGSEKLFF. CDR3 DNA: TGTGCCAGCAGCCCAGGACAGGGTAGTGAAAAACTGTTTTTT.

The chain recombines TRBV9 with TRBJ2-5; D is perhaps TRBD2 (5 bases). CDR1 and CDR2 (germline): SGDLS, YYNGEE. The CDR3 length is 15 residues. Trimming pared 2 bases from V and 4 bases from J, leaving 15 bases between. The CDR3 DNA sequence: TGTGCCAGCAGCGTTCATGGTGAGGGAACAGAGACCCAGTACTTC. Translating gives CASSVHGEGTETQYF.

This clone was seen once. The V call is TRBV6-1, the J call TRBJ2-7; possible D gene TRBD1, 6 bases. Germline-derived CDR1 and CDR2 are MNHNS and SASEGT. This CDR3 spans 16 amino acids. Trimming removed 3 bases at V and 3 bases at J, with 18 bases between. As DNA, the CDR3 is TGTGCCAGCAGTGACGCCTGGGGGCGCGAGAACTACGAGCAGTACTTC. The encoded protein is CASSDAWGRENYEQYF.

The chain recombines TRBV5-1 with TRBJ2-5; 7 positions match TRBD2. The CDR3 has 15 residues. V trimming: 0 bases; J trimming: 4 bases; junction bases outside the gene matches: 6. The germline gives CDR1 SGHRS, CDR2 YFSETQ. CDR3 DNA: TGCGCCAGCAGCTTGGCCTCAGGGAGGGGAGAGACCCAGTACTTC. Translated, it gives CASSLASGRGETQYF.

The chain combines TRBV28 with TRBJ1-2; 7 bases are shared with TRBD1. Unmatched junction bases numbered 15, after V lost 11 bases and J lost 3 bases. Germline CDR1 is MDHEN and CDR2 is SYDVKM. The CDR3 consists of 15 residues. Written as DNA, the CDR3 is TGTGCCGGACAGGACAGTCAAAACCCCCACTATGGCTACACCTTC. Protein sequence: CAGQDSQNPHYGYTF.

The rearrangement links TRBV5-1 to TRBJ2-2; TRBD2 aligns across 11 bases. The CDR3 is 17 amino acids. V lost 4 bases, J lost 0 bases, and 5 bases stayed unmatched. Germline V gene lookup returns CDR1 SGHRS and CDR2 YFSETQ. The CDR3 is CASSVTSGAANTGELFF. CDR3 bases: TGCGCCAGCAGCGTGACTAGCGGGGCCGCGAACACCGGGGAGCTGTTTTTT.

A single count supports this clone. V usage is TRBV5-1 and J usage is TRBJ1-2; 7 bases map to TRBD1. Germline CDR1 and CDR2: SGHRS and YFSETQ. The CDR3 covers 16 residues. V dropped 2 bases and J dropped 4; count of bases not matched to a gene: 11. The CDR3 DNA follows: TGCGCCAGCAGCTTCGGGACAGCCTCTCTAATCTATGGCTACACCTTC. It translates to CASSFGTASLIYGYTF.

The chain couples TRBV19 to TRBJ2-4; TRBD2 matches at 14 bases. CDR3 size: 20 residues. Losses at the gene ends were 1 base for V and 0 bases for J; bases not matched to a gene: 8. Germline V CDR1 and CDR2: LNHDA, SQIVND (reference sequence). CDR3 in DNA: TGTGCCAGTAGTATAGCGACTAGCGGGGGGGCCACGGCAGCCAAAAACATTCAGTACTTC. This codes for CASSIATSGGATAAKNIQYF.

V usage is TRBV5-1 and J usage is TRBJ2-3; D not certain. In germline, CDR1 is SGHRS, CDR2 YFSETQ. The CDR3 runs 11 residues. Trimming stripped 4 bases from V and 5 bases from J, with 5 bases between. The CDR3 coding sequence is TGCGCCAGCAGCACCGGAGATACGCAGTATTTT. Protein: CASSTGDTQYF.

This clone was recorded a few times. This rearrangement joins TRBV7-3 to TRBJ2-1, with D perhaps TRBD1 (6 bases). Germline CDR1 reads SGHTA; CDR2 reads FQGTGA. The CDR3 totals 14 residues. V was shortened by 4 bases and J by 4 bases, with 11 bases between the two germline ends. CDR3: CASSSRTEYNEQFF. The CDR3 DNA follows: TGTGCCAGCAGCTCCCGGACAGAATACAATGAGCAGTTCTTC.

The J gene is TRBJ1-6, the V gene TRBV2; the D gene is possibly TRBD1 (5 bases). The germline CDR1 and CDR2 sequences are SNHLY and FYNNEI. The V gene lost 1 base and the J gene lost 0 bases, with 13 bases spanning the gap. This CDR3 is 18 amino acids long. The CDR3 region has the DNA TGTGCCAGCAGTGAAGAGGGGTACAAACACTCCTATAATTCACCCCTCCACTTT. It yields the protein CASSEEGYKHSYNSPLHF.

This clone was seen just once. CDR3 amino acids: CASSPSLYYNSPLHF. The CDR3 DNA follows: TGTGCCAGCAGTCCGTCCCTTTACTATAATTCACCCCTCCACTTT. The rearrangement links TRBV6-5 to TRBJ1-6; no reliable D call. The CDR3 is 15 residues long. Germline CDR1 and CDR2: MNHEY and SVGAGI. Trimming cost V 5 bases and J 3 bases, with 11 bases left between them.

The chain recombines TRBV18 with TRBJ1-1; 11 bases agree with TRBD1. Looked up from germline, CDR1 is KGHSH and CDR2 is LQKENI. This CDR3 has 18 amino acids. V trimming: 4 bases; J trimming: 0 bases; junction bases outside the gene matches: 10. This CDR3 reads CASSRPPGQGGMNTEAFF. For the CDR3, the DNA is TGTGCCAGCTCACGGCCCCCGGGACAGGGGGGAATGAACACTGAAGCTTTCTTT.

The chain has TRBV5-6 and TRBJ1-6; D is perhaps TRBD1 (5 bases). The CDR3 has 16 residues. Trimming stripped 4 bases from V and 3 bases from J, with 14 bases between. Germline loops: CDR1 SGHDT, CDR2 YYEEEE. CDR3 residues: CASSDEQGRYNSPLHF. The DNA of the CDR3 is TGTGCCAGCAGCGACGAGCAGGGCCGCTATAATTCACCCCTCCACTTT.

This clone was observed a few times. The chain recombines TRBV7-2 with TRBJ2-5; maybe TRBD2 (6 bases). Germline V CDR1 and CDR2: SGHTA, FQGNSA. The CDR3 sequence is 14 residues long. V was trimmed by 5 bases and J by 6 bases, leaving 16 bases between them. CDR3 sequence reads: CASSARRDSQTQYF. CDR3 sequence (DNA): TGTGCCAGCAGCGCTCGCCGGGACTCGCAGACCCAGTACTTC.

This clone was counted a few times. The genes are TRBV4-3 and TRBJ1-3; 7 bases align to TRBD1. Germline CDR1 reads LGHNA; CDR2 reads YSLEER. The V gene end was trimmed by 0 bases and the J gene end by 0 bases; junction bases not matched to a gene: 8. The CDR3 runs 18 residues. The CDR3 DNA follows: TGCGCCAGCAGCCAAGATCTTGACAGGGTCTACTCTGGAAACACCATATATTTT. It is translated as CASSQDLDRVYSGNTIYF.

This chain connects TRBV11-2 to TRBJ1-6; D not certain. Deletions cut 4 bases from V and 3 bases from J, with 13 bases between. The CDR3 covers 16 residues. Germline V gives CDR1 SGHAT, CDR2 FQNNGV. CDR3: CASSSVKGSYNSPLHF. The CDR3 DNA reads TGTGCCAGCAGCTCGGTGAAAGGGAGCTATAATTCACCCCTCCACTTT. Full variable domain (outside the CDR3, taken from reference TRBV11-2 and TRBJ1-6): EAGVAQSPRYKIIEKRQSVAFWCNPISGHATLYWYQQILGQGPKLLIQFQNNGVVDDSQLPKDRFSAERLKGVDSTLKIQPAKLEDSAVYLCASSSVKGSYNSPLHFGNGTRLTVT.

This clone was counted a few times. The rearrangement joins TRBV19 to TRBJ2-7, with D possibly TRBD1 on 6 matching bases. This CDR3 has 13 residues. Germline lookup yields CDR1 LNHDA and CDR2 SQIVND (reference sequence). V lost 10 bases and J 0 bases, leaving 13 bases between the germline ends. The CDR3 loop is CATKGDNSYEQYF. The CDR3 nucleotides are TGTGCCACCAAAGGGGACAACTCCTACGAGCAGTACTTC. Together with reference TRBV19 and TRBJ2-7, the CDR3 gives the full variable domain: DGGITQSPKYLFRKEGQNVTLSCEQNLNHDAMYWYRQDPGQGLRLIYYSQIVNDFQKGDIAEGYSVSREKKESFPLTVTSAQKNPTAFYLCATKGDNSYEQYFGPGTRLTVT.

V usage is TRBV11-2 and J usage is TRBJ2-1; 8 nucleotides line up with TRBD2. Unmatched junction bases numbered 5, after V lost 3 bases and J lost 7 bases. CDR3 length: 14 amino acids. From germline, CDR1 is SGHAT and CDR2 FQNNGV. CDR3 DNA sequence: TGTGCCAGCAGCTTTGCGGGGGGCGGGAATGAGCAGTTCTTC. Translating gives CASSFAGGGNEQFF.

The chain uses TRBV4-1 and TRBJ1-4, with TRBD1 matching over 8 bases. Trimming at V came to 1 base and at J to 7 bases, leaving 11 bases not matched to a gene. Per germline, CDR1 MGHRA and CDR2 YSYEKL. The CDR3 has 17 residues. CDR3 amino acids: CASSQVPGQARGEKLFF. The CDR3 nucleotides are TGCGCCAGCAGCCAAGTCCCGGGACAGGCTCGGGGTGAAAAACTGTTTTTT.

A single count supports this clone. The CDR3 sequence is CASNRGNTQYF. CDR3 coding DNA: TGTGCCAGCAATCGCGGGAATACGCAGTATTTT. The V call is TRBV6-5, the J call TRBJ2-3, with TRBD2 as a possible D gene (6 bases). Trimming took off 7 bases at V and 7 bases at J, with 9 bases between the two ends. CDR1 and CDR2 (germline): MNHEY, SVGAGI. The CDR3 extends over 11 amino acids.

J is TRBJ2-1 and V is TRBV4-1, with 9 positions matching TRBD1. From germline, CDR1 is MGHRA and CDR2 YSYEKL. The CDR3 runs to 16 residues. The ends lost 4 bases at V and 7 bases at J; junction bases unmatched: 11. DNA of the CDR3: TGCGCCAGCAGCCCGTACGTGGGACAGGGATGGAATGAGCAGTTCTTC. Amino acid sequence: CASSPYVGQGWNEQFF.